The sequence of this T cell receptor beta chain was determined in a study of cytomegalovirus exposure and HLA in healthy donors. Findings and limits, study-wide: The authors enumerated around 150 TCR beta chains as linked to cytomegalovirus.

Produced via immunoSEQ multiplex PCR; TCRdb's table is partial and in-frame only. Of some 200,000 clones in the sample, around 84% are singletons; the top ten hold 13%. The CDR3 consists of 15 residues. Germline loops: CDR1 SGDLS, CDR2 YYNGEE. The V gene lost 4 bases and the J gene lost 3 bases, with 17 bases spanning the gap. Details on this clone: The antigen remains unidentified.

The sequence derives from a woman in her twenties or thirties in good health and CMV-seropositive. Sequenced input: PBMCs. The chain employs TRBV9 and TRBJ2-7, with D tentatively TRBD2 (6 bases). The CDR3 reads CASSQRLSGNYEQYF. In DNA, the CDR3 is TGTGCCAGCAGCCAAAGACTTAGCGGTAACTACGAGCAGTACTTC.